Below are 4 T cell receptor beta chains sequenced from a single sample in a study of blood T cell repertoires in COVID-19. Here immunoSEQ multiplex PCR was the method, and the copy in TCRdb shows in-frame clones only, minus some. The table shows roughly 170,000 clones, with approximately 80% occurring only once. The sample was peripheral blood. Every receptor here comes from a human donor in a cohort sampled during active COVID-19.

The rearrangement joins TRBV27 to TRBJ2-1; TRBD1 matches 10 bases. CDR1 and CDR2 (germline): MNHEY, SMNVEV (reference sequence). This CDR3 comprises 17 residues. V dropped 5 bases and J dropped 8; count of bases not matched to a gene: 15. The CDR3 coding sequence is TGTGCCAGCAGTCCATCGGGGGGGGACAGGGGTATAGATGAGCAGTTCTTC. Translated, it gives CASSPSGGDRGIDEQFF.

The J gene is TRBJ2-7, the V gene TRBV5-1, with 10 bases fitting TRBD2. The CDR3 covers 14 residues. The V gene's germline CDR1 is SGHRS and CDR2 YFSETQ. The V gene end was trimmed by 2 bases and the J gene end by 2 bases; junction bases not matched to a gene: 1. The CDR3, as DNA: TGCGCCAGCAGCTTAGGGACTAGCGCCTACGAGCAGTACTTC. It yields the protein CASSLGTSAYEQYF.

The chain employs TRBV5-4 and TRBJ1-3; D is possibly TRBD1 (5 bases). The CDR3 length is 14 residues. In germline, CDR1 is SGHNT, CDR2 YYREEE (reference sequence). V lost 0 bases to trimming and J lost 4 bases, with 8 bases between them. The CDR3 loop reads CASSLGAGGNTIYF. The CDR3, as DNA: TGTGCCAGCAGCTTGGGGGCAGGGGGAAACACCATATATTTT.

The V call is TRBV2, the J call TRBJ1-5; weak D call: TRBD1 (5 bases). The CDR3 is 15 residues long. Trimming removed 1 base at V and 6 bases at J, with 13 bases between. The V gene's germline CDR1 is SNHLY and CDR2 FYNNEI. The CDR3 loop is CASSEGRVAGQPQHF. CDR3 nucleotides: TGTGCCAGCAGTGAAGGCAGGGTAGCGGGTCAGCCCCAGCATTTT.